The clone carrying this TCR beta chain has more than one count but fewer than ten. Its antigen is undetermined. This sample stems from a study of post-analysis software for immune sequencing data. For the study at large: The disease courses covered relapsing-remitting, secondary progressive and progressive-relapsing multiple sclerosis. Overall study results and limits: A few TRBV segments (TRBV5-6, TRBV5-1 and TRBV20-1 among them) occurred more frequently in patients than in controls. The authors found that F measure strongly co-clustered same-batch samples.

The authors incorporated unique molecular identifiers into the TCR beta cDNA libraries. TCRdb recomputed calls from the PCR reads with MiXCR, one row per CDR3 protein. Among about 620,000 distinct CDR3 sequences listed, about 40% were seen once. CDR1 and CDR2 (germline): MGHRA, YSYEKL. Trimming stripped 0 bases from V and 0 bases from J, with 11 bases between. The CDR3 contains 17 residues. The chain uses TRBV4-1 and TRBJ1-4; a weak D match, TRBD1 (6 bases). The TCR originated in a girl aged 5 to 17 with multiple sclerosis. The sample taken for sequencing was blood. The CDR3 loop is CASSQDPRGTTNEKLFF. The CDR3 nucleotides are TGCGCCAGCAGCCAAGACCCCAGGGGAACAACTAATGAAAAACTGTTTTTT.